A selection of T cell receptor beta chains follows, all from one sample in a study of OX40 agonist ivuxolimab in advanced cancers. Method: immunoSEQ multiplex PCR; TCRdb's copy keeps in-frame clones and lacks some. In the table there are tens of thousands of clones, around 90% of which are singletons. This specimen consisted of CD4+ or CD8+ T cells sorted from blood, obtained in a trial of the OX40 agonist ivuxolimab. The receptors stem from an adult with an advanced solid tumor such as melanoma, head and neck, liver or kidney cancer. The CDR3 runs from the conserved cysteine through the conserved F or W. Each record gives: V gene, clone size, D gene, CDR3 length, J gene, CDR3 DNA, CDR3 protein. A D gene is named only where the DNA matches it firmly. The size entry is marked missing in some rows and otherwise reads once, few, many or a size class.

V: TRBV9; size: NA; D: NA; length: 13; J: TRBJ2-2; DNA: TGTGCCAGCAGCGTAGTCCTCGGCGGGGAGCTGTTTTTT; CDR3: CASSVVLGGELFF
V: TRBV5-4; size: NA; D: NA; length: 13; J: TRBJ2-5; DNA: TGTGCCAGCAGCTTGGCAGGGCCAGAGACCCAGTACTTC; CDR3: CASSLAGPETQYF
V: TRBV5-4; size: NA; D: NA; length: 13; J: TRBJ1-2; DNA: TGTGCCAGCAGCTACCAAGGTGGGGATGGCTACACCTTC; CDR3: CASSYQGGDGYTF
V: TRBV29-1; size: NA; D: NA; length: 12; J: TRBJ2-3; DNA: TGCAGCGTCCTGTCACCAAGCGGCACGCAGTATTTT; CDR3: CSVLSPSGTQYF
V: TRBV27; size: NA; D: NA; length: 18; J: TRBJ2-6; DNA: TGTGCCAGCAGGATCACCGGGACTTCAAACTCTGGGGCCAACGTCCTGACTTTC; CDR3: CASRITGTSNSGANVLTF
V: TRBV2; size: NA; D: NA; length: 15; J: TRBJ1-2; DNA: TGTGCCAGCAGACAAACTTACAAGGTTTACAATGGCTACACCTTC; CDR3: CASRQTYKVYNGYTF
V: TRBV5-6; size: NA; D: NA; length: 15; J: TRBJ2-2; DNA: TGTGCCAGCAGCTTGCGGGGAAAGGGCACCGGGGAGCTGTTTTTT; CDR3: CASSLRGKGTGELFF
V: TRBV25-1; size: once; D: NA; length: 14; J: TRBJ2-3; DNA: TGTGCCAGCAACAAGGGGGGAAACACAGATACGCAGTATTTT; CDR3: CASNKGGNTDTQYF
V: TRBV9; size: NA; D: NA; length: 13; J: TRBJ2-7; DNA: TGTGCCAGCAGCGCCATATCTCCGTTGGAGCAGTACTTC; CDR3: CASSAISPLEQYF
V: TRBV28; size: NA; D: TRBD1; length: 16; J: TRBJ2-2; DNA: TGTGCCAGCAGTAGACCGGGACAGGGGAGAACCGGGGAGCTGTTTTTT; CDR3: CASSRPGQGRTGELFF
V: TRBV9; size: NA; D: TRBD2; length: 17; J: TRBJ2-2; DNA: TGTGCCAGCAGCGTAGCTACGGGCGGGAGTGGTACCGGGGAGCTGTTTTTT; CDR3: CASSVATGGSGTGELFF
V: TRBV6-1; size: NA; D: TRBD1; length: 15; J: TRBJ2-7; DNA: TGTGCCAGCAGTGATCCCTTCTGGGACAGGGACGAGCAGTACTTC; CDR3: CASSDPFWDRDEQYF
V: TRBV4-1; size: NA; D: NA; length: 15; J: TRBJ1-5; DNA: TGCGCCAGCAGCCAAGATGGGCAGTCCGATCAGCCCCAGCATTTT; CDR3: CASSQDGQSDQPQHF
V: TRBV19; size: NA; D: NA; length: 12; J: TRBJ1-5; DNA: TGTGCCAGTAACCAGGGGAATCAGCCCCAGCATTTT; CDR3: CASNQGNQPQHF
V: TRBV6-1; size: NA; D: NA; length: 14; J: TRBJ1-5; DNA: TGTGCCAGCAGTGTAGGGGACAGCAATCAGCCCCAGCATTTT; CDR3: CASSVGDSNQPQHF
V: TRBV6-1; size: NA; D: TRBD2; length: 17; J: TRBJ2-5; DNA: TGTGCCAGCAGTGAACTAGTGGCTAGCGGTGGGGTAGAGACCCAGTACTTC; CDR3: CASSELVASGGVETQYF
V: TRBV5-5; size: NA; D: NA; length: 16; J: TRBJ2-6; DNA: TGTGCCAGCAGCTTGGCCCCGAGGGCCGGGGCCAACGTCCTGACTTTC; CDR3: CASSLAPRAGANVLTF